This TCR beta chain originates from a study of blood T cell repertoires in COVID-19. CDR3 length equals 13 residues. V gave up 4 bases and J gave up 1 base, with 7 bases separating them. Germline CDR1 is SGHDN and CDR2 is FVKESK. Measured with immunoSEQ multiplex PCR; TCRdb has only the in-frame clones, and not every one. The data contain roughly 52,000 clones, 70% to 85% of them singletons. Sequences were obtained from peripheral blood. The clonotype was recovered from a man older than 75 with COVID-19, enrolled during active disease. The chain combines TRBV14 with TRBJ1-1; D is ambiguous. The CDR3 nucleotides read TGTGCCAGCAGCCTCGACTGGAACACTGAAGCTTTCTTT. Protein sequence: CASSLDWNTEAFF.